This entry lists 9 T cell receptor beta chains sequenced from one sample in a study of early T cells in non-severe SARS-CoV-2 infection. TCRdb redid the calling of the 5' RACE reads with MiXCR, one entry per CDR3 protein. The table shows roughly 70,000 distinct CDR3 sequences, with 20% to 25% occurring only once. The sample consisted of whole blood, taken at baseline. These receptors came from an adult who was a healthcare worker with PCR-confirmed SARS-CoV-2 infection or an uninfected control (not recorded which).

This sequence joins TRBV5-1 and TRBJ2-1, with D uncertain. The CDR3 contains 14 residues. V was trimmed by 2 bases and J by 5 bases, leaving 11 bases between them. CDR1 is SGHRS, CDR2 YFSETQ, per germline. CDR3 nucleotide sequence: TGCGCCAGCAGCTTTGACTGGTCCGACAATGAGCAGTTCTTC. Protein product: CASSFDWSDNEQFF.

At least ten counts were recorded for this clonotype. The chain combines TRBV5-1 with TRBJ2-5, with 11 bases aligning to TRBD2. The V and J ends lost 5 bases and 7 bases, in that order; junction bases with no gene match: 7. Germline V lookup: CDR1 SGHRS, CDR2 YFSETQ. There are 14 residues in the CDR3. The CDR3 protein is CASSASGGHGTQYF. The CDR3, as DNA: TGCGCCAGCAGTGCTAGCGGGGGGCACGGGACCCAGTACTTC. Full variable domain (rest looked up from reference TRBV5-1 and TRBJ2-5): KAGVTQTPRYLIKTRGQQVTLSCSPISGHRSVSWYQQTPGQGLQFLFEYFSETQRNKGNFPGRFSGRQFSNSRSEMNVSTLELGDSALYLCASSASGGHGTQYFGPGTRLLVL.

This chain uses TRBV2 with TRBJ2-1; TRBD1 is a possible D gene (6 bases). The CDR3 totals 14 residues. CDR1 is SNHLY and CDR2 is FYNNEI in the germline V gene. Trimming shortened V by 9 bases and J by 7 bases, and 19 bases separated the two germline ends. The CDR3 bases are TGTGCCAGTCAACTAACACCTCAGGGGAATGAGCAGTTCTTC. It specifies CASQLTPQGNEQFF.

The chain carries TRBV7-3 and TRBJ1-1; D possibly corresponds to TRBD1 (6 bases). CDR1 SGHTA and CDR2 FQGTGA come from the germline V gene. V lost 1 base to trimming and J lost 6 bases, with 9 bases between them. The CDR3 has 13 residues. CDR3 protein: CASSLMPGAEAFF. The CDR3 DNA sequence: TGTGCCAGCAGCTTAATGCCAGGGGCTGAAGCTTTCTTT.

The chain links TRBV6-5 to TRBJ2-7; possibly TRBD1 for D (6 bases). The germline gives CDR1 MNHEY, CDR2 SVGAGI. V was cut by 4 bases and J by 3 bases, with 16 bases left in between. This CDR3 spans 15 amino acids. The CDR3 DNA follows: TGTGCCAGCAGTTTACTACCGGGACAAAGCTACGAGCAGTACTTC. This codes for CASSLLPGQSYEQYF.

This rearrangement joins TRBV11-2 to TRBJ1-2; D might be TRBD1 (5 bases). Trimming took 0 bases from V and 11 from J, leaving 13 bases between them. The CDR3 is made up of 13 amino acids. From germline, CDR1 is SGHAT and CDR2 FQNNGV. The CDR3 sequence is CASSLESGRSYTF. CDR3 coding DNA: TGTGCCAGCAGCTTAGAGTCGGGGCGCTCTTACACCTTC.

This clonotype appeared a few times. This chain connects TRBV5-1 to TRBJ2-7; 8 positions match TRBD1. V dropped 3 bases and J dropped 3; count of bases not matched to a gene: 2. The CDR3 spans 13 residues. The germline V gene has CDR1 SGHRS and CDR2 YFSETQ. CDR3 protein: CASSSDRDYEQYF. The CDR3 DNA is TGCGCCAGCAGCTCGGACAGGGACTACGAGCAGTACTTC.

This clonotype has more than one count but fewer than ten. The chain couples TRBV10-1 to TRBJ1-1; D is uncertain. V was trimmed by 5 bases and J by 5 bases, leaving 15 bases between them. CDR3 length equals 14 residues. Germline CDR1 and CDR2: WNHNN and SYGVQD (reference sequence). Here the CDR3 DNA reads TGCGCCAGCAGTCCTTCCCCGGGAGGGACTGAAGCTTTCTTT. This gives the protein CASSPSPGGTEAFF.

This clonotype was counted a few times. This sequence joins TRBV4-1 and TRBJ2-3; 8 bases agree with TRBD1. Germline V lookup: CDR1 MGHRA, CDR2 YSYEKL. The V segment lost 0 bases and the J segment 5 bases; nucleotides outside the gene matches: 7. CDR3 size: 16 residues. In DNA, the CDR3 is TGCGCCAGCAGCCAAGAGCGTCAGGGGGCCAGAGATACGCAGTATTTT. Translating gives CASSQERQGARDTQYF.